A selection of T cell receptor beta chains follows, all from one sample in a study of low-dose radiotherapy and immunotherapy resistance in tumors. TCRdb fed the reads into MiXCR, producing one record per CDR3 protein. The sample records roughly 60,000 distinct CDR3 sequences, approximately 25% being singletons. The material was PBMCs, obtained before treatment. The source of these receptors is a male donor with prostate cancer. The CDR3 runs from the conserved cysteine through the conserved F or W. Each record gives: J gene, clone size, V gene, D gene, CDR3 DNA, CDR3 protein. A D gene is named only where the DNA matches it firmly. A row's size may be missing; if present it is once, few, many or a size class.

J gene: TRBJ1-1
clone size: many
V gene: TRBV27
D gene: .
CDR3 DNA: TGTGCCAGCAGTTCGACTTGGGGGACTGAAGCTTTCTTT
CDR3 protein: CASSSTWGTEAFF

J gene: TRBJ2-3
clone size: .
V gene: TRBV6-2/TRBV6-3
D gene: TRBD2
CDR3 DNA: TGTGCCAGCAGACTAGCGGGGAGCACAGATACGCAGTATTTT
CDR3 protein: CASRLAGSTDTQYF

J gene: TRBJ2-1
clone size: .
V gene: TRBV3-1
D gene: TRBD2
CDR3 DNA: TGTGCCAGCAGCCAAGATCAGGGCGGGGGTTACAATGAGCAGTTCTTC
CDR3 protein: CASSQDQGGGYNEQFF

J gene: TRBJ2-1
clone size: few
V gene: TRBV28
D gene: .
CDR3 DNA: TGTGCCAGCAGTCGGGGTTGGGCTGAGCAGTTCTTC
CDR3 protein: CASSRGWAEQFF

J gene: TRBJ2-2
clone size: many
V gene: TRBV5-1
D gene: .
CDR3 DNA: TGCGCCAGCAGGGGAGACTTCACCGGGGAGCTGTTTTTT
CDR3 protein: CASRGDFTGELFF

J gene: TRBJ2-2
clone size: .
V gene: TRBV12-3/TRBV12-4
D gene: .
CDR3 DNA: TGTGCCAGCAGGGGCAGGGTGAATCCCGGGGAGCTGTTTTTT
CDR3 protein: CASRGRVNPGELFF

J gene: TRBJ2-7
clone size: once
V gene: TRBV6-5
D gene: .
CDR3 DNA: TGTGCCAGCAGTTACTCGGTGGGGGGCAACGAGCAGTACTTC
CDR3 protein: CASSYSVGGNEQYF

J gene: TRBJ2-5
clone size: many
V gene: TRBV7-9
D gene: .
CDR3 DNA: TGTGCCAGCAGCGCATTTCCAGGGGGGGTTGGCCAAGAGACCCAGTACTTC
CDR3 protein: CASSAFPGGVGQETQYF

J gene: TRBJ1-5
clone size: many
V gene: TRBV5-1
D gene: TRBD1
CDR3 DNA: TGCGCCAGCAGCTTCGGTGCAGGGGGCTTCGGAAAAGAGCCCCAGCATTTT
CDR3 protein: CASSFGAGGFGKEPQHF

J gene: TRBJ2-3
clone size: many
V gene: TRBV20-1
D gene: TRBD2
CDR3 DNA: TGCAGTGCCCACGGACTAGCTGATACGCAGTATTTT
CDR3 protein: CSAHGLADTQYF

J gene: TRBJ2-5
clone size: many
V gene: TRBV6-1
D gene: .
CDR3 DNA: TGTGCCAGCAGCCGAAAGCAAGAGACCCAGTACTTC
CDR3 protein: CASSRKQETQYF

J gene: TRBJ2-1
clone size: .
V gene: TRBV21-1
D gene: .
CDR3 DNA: TGTGCCAGCAGTTTAGCGGGAGACAATGAGCAGTTCTTC
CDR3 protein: CASSLAGDNEQFF

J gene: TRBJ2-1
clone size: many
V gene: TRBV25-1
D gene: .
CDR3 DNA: TGTGCCAGCAGTGATGGGAGAGACTCGGAGCAGTTCTTC
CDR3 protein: CASSDGRDSEQFF

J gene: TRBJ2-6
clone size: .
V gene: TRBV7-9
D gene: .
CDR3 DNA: TGTGCCAGCAGCGGGCGGGGCAGGGTCGTTCCTGGGGCCAACGTCCTGACTTTC
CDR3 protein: CASSGRGRVVPGANVLTF

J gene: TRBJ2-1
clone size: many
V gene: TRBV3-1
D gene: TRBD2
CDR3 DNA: TGTGCCAGCAGCGCGACCGGGACTAGCGGGCCCATAGAGCAGTTCTTC
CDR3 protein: CASSATGTSGPIEQFF

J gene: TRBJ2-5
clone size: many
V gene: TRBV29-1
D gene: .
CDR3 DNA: TGCAGCGTATACTACCAAGAGACCCAGTACTTC
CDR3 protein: CSVYYQETQYF

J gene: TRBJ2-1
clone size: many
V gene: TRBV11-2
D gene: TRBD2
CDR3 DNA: TGTGCCAGCAGCTTAGATGGTGCAGCGGGAGGGGGGTACAATGAGCAGTTCTTC
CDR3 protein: CASSLDGAAGGGYNEQFF

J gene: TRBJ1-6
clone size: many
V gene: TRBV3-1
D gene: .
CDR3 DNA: TGTGCCAGCAGCCAAGGGCCAGCTAATTCACCCCTCCACTTT
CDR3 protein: CASSQGPANSPLHF

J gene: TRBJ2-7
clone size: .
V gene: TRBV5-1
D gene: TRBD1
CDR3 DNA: TGCGCCAGCAGCTTTGGGGACAGGGGAAACTTCAGTCGTCGCGAGCAGTACTTC
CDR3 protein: CASSFGDRGNFSRREQYF

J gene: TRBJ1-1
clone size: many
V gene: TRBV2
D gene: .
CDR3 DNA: TGTGCCAGCGGAGGGCGAGTGGGGGGCTCTATCATGAACACTGAAGCTTTCTTT
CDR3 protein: CASGGRVGGSIMNTEAFF

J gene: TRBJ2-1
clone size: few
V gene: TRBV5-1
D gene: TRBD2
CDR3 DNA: TGCGCCAGCAGCATTAGCGGGGCCTCCTACAATGAGCAGTTCTTC
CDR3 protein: CASSISGASYNEQFF

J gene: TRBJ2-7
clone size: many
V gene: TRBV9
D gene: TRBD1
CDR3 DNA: TGTGCCAGCAGCACTCGGACAGGGGCCTCCTACGAGCAGTACTTC
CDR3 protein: CASSTRTGASYEQYF

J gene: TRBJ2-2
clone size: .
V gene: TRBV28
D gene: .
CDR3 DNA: .
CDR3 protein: CASSPGLAGELGELFFF

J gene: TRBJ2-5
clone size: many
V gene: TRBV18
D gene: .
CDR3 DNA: TGTGCCAGCTCACCCTATGACACTCAAGAGACCCAGTACTTC
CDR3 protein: CASSPYDTQETQYF

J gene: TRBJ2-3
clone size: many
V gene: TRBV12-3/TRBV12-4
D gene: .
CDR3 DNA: TGTGCCAGCAGTTTAGTTGGGGTTAAGACAGATACGCAGTATTTT
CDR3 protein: CASSLVGVKTDTQYF

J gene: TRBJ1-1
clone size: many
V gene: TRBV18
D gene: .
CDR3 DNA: TGTGCCAGCTCATCCTCCTCGTTGAACACTGAAGCTTTCTTT
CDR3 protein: CASSSSSLNTEAFF

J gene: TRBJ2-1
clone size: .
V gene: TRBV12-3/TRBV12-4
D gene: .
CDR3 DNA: TGTGCCAGCAGTTCCGGGACTCAGGATGAGCAGTTCTTC
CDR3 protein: CASSSGTQDEQFF

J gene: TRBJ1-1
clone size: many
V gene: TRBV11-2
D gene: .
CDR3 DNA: TGTGCCAGCAGCTTAACAGGGGAAGCTTTCTTT
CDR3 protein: CASSLTGEAFF

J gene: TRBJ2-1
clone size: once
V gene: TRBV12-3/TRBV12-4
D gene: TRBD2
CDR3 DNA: TGTGCCAGCAGTTTATTTCCGGGGGGGAACAATGAGCAGTTCTTC
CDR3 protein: CASSLFPGGNNEQFF

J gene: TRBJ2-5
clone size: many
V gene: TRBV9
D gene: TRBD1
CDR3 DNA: TGTGCCAGCAGCGCACTCCAGGGGGTGAATGGAGAGACCCAGTACTTC
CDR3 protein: CASSALQGVNGETQYF

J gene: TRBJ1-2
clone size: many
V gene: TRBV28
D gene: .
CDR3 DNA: TGTGCCAGCAGTGTGAACAACTATGGCTACACCTTC
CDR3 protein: CASSVNNYGYTF

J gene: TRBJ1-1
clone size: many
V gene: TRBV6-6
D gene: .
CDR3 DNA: TGTGCCAGCAGCCCTAGGGAGGGGAGGAGCACTGAAGCTTTCTTT
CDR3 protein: CASSPREGRSTEAFF

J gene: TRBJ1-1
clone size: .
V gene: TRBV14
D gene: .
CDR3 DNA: TGTGCCAGCAGCCAGGGAGGCACTGAAGCTTTCTTT
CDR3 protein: CASSQGGTEAFF

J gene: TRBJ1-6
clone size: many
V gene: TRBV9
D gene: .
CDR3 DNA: TGTGCCAGCAGCGTAGACGGGACCAGCTCCTATAATTCACCCCTCCACTTT
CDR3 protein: CASSVDGTSSYNSPLHF

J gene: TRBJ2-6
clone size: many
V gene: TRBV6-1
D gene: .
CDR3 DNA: TGTGCCAGCAGCAGCAGGGTTGGAGCGGCCAACGTCCTGACTTTC
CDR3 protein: CASSSRVGAANVLTF

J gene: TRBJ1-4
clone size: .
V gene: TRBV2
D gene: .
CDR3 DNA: TGTGCCAGCAGAGTCCAGGAACCTAATGAAAAACTGTTTTTT
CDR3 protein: CASRVQEPNEKLFF

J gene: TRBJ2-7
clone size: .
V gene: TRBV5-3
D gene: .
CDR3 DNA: TGTGCCAGCAGCCCTCCCGGGACCATCCTCCGGGGGGAGCAGTACTTC
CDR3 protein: CASSPPGTILRGEQYF

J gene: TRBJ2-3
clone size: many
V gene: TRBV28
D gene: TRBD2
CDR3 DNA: TGTGCCAGCAGCTGGGGCGGGGGGAACACAGATACGCAGTATTTT
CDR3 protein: CASSWGGGNTDTQYF

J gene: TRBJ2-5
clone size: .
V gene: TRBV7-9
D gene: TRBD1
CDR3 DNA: TGTGCCAGCAGCTCCTGGGACAGGGGTCGGGAGACCCAGTACTTC
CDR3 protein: CASSSWDRGRETQYF

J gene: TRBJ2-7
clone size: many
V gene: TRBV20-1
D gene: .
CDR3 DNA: TGCAGTGCCTCGGCTCAGATCTCCTACGAGCAGTACTTC
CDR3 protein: CSASAQISYEQYF

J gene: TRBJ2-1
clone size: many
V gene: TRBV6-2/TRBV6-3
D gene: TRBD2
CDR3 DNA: TGTGCCAGCAGTTACCCGCCGGGACTAGGAGCATACAATGAGCAGTTCTTC
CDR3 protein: CASSYPPGLGAYNEQFF

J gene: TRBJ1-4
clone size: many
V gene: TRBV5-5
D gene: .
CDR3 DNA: TGTGCCAGCAGCTTGGCCTCAGTTAATGAAAAACTGTTTTTT
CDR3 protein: CASSLASVNEKLFF

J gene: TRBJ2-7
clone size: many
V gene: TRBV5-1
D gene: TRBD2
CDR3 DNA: TGCGCCAGCTCTAGCGGGAGCCAGTCCTCCGAGCAGTACTTC
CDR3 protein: CASSSGSQSSEQYF

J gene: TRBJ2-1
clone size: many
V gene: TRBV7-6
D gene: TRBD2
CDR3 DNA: TGTGCCAGCACCGCGCGGTTGGGCGGGAGGGAGGACAATGAGCAGTTCTTC
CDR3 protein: CASTARLGGREDNEQFF